The next 5 T cell receptor beta chains were all read from a single sample in a study of identical twins. One entry per CDR3 protein results from TCRdb running MiXCR on the 5' RACE reads. The sample has about 430,000 distinct CDR3 sequences, around 20% seen once. Sequenced input: naive T cells sorted from blood. The receptors were sampled from a man aged 45-65 years in good health.

This clonotype appeared once. V gene TRBV27 combines with J gene TRBJ1-4; no reliable D call. The CDR3 consists of 14 residues. The V end lost 2 bases, the J end lost 8 bases, and 12 bases lay between the germline ends. Germline CDR1 is MNHEY and CDR2 is SMNVEV (reference sequence). CDR3 protein: CASSLRVKEEKLFF. CDR3 nucleotides: TGTGCCAGCAGTTTACGAGTCAAGGAGGAAAAACTGTTTTTT.

This clonotype was observed a few times. The chain links TRBV12-3 or TRBV12-4 to TRBJ1-4; TRBD1 is a possible D gene (6 bases). The ends were cut back, 5 bases at V and 6 bases at J, with 16 bases in the middle. The CDR3 runs 15 residues. Here the CDR3 DNA reads TGTGCCAGCAGTGCATTACAGGGATCCGATGAAAAACTGTTTTTT. It codes for CASSALQGSDEKLFF.

The chain combines TRBV20-1 with TRBJ2-5; a weak D match, TRBD1 (5 bases). CDR1 is DFQATT and CDR2 is SNEGSKA in the germline V gene (reference sequence). CDR3 size: 14 residues. V gave up 0 bases and J gave up 5 bases, with 13 bases separating them. This CDR3 is CSARDLTGWETQYF. CDR3 bases: TGCAGTGCTAGAGATCTTACAGGATGGGAGACCCAGTACTTC.

The gene calls are TRBV7-2 and TRBJ2-3, with 7 bases that match TRBD2. CDR1 is SGHTA, CDR2 FQGNSA, per germline. With V trimmed by 5 bases and J by 1 base, 9 bases remained unmatched. The CDR3 length is 16 residues. The chain's CDR3 is CASSKTALAGTDTQYF. DNA of the CDR3: TGTGCCAGCAGCAAAACGGCGCTAGCGGGCACAGATACGCAGTATTTT.

There are many counts of this clonotype. The chain recombines TRBV6-5 with TRBJ1-1, with D hard to call. The V gene's germline CDR1 is MNHEY and CDR2 SVGAGI. Trimming shortened V by 2 bases and J by 1 base, and 14 bases separated the two germline ends. CDR3 length equals 16 residues. CDR3 sequence (DNA): TGTGCCAGCAGTTACGGGTGGTGGACCGCGAACACTGAAGCTTTCTTT. Translated, it gives CASSYGWWTANTEAFF.